This is a list of T cell receptor beta chains from one sample in a study of cytomegalovirus exposure and HLA in healthy donors. Only in-frame clones appear in the TCRdb table, and some are missing; sequencing was by immunoSEQ multiplex PCR. The data contain about 160,000 clones, 75% to 90% of them singletons. Input material: PBMCs. All receptors come from a male donor in good health and CMV-seropositive. Each CDR3 is given without its conserved first and last residue. Each record gives: V gene, J gene, CDR3 protein.

TRBV30	TRBJ2-1	AWRSGGFGEQF
TRBV27	TRBJ2-5	ASSGHGETQY
TRBV5-6	TRBJ2-3	ASSLSTDAQY
TRBV6-1	TRBJ1-2	ASTITGPGLYDT
TRBV29-1	TRBJ1-3	SVGAGHSGNTIY
TRBV5-1	TRBJ2-1	ASAARLAGGNEQF
TRBV7-9	TRBJ2-7	AVGTGNSLGPYEQY
TRBV6-4	TRBJ2-3	ASSSRDRGSDTQY
TRBV13	TRBJ2-1	ASSTLQDEQF
TRBV27	TRBJ1-1	ASSYEGYTEAF
TRBV7-6	TRBJ2-2	ASSLSLRDRGRVGELF
TRBV6-5	TRBJ2-3	ASSTVAGKDTQY
TRBV30	TRBJ1-2	AWSVTGGGYT
TRBV7-2	TRBJ2-1	ASSQRGRAIGDNEQF
TRBV7-9	TRBJ2-5	ASSWTDQETQY
TRBV6-5	TRBJ2-7	ASSIGQGTYEQY
TRBV28	TRBJ2-1	ASSLGGRGGEQF
TRBV30	TRBJ1-4	AWSGYRGNEKLF
TRBV29-1	TRBJ1-1	SVEGQGFTEAF
TRBV4-3	TRBJ1-1	ASSQALTGTEAF
TRBV10-3	TRBJ1-2	AISENGGYGYT
TRBV29-1	TRBJ2-7	SATSGKRYEQY
TRBV5-4	TRBJ2-7	ASRSDGDYEQY
TRBV18	TRBJ2-4	ASGEQQAKNIQY
TRBV15	TRBJ2-1	ATSRDRLLRGNSYNEQF
TRBV4-3	TRBJ2-1	ASSHTTSGKSNEQF
TRBV7-9	TRBJ2-7	ASSSTGGEQY
TRBV30	TRBJ2-1	ASGSGRISYNEQF
TRBV5-1	TRBJ2-2	ASSLRGADSGELF
TRBV4-1	TRBJ1-5	ASSRIHRFSNQPQH
TRBV5-1	TRBJ2-1	ASRAGGPSDEQF
TRBV14	TRBJ2-3	ASSQDRHGSTDTQY
TRBV29-1	TRBJ2-7	SVVGGSGSSYEQY
TRBV4-3	TRBJ2-1	ASSPTSGTNNEQF
TRBV7-9	TRBJ2-7	ASSLLGGPDEQY
TRBV6-5	TRBJ2-2	ASSYTRGRELF
TRBV5-1	TRBJ2-2	ASSHGTGELF
TRBV27	TRBJ2-7	ASSLKGDEQY
TRBV19	TRBJ1-5	ASSIVGGSQPQH
TRBV18	TRBJ2-7	ASSQNYEQY
TRBV7-3	TRBJ2-1	ASSLSGLTENEQF
TRBV27	TRBJ1-2	ASSFSSTGGAHGYT
TRBV30	TRBJ2-7	AWSVVPTGTYEQY
TRBV28	TRBJ2-5	ASSFHGTSAQETQY
TRBV11-3	TRBJ2-7	ASSGSGPYEQY